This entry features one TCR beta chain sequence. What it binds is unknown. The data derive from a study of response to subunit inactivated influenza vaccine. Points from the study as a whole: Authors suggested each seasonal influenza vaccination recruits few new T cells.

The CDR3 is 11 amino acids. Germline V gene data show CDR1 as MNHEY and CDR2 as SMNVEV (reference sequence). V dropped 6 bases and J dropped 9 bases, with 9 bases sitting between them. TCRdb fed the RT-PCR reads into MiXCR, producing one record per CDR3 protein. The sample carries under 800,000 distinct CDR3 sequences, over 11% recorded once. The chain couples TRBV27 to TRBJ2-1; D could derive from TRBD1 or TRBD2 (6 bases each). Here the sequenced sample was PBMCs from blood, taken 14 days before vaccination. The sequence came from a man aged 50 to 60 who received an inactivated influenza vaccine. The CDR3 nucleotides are TGTGCCAGCAGCGGGGGCATTGAGCAGTTCTTC. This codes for CASSGGIEQFF.